This entry concerns a single T cell receptor (beta chain). Per the authors' pipeline: From reference gene primer amplification, estimates of nucleated cell counts were derived. The data were produced by immunoSEQ multiplex PCR, yet TCRdb's version contains in-frame clones alone and is incomplete. V and J calls and clone size are copied from that table; D and trimming were computed from the DNA. The sample consists of fewer than 50,000 clones, over 80% of them appearing once. The sample belongs to a study of blood T cell repertoires in COVID-19. Study at large: Samples taken during acute and convalescent COVID-19 were collected in the United States, Italy and Spain. In each case, the material was cDNA or gDNA derived from T cells, B-cell-depleted T cells, or PBMCs.

From germline, CDR1 is SGDLS and CDR2 YYNGEE. The CDR3 runs to 15 residues. With 6 bases clipped from V and 1 base from J, the junction kept 5 bases outside the gene matches. This sequence joins TRBV9 and TRBJ2-2, with 8 bases lining up with TRBD2. The specimen sequenced was peripheral blood. The receptor was isolated from a man aged 45 to 65 with active COVID-19. The CDR3 spells CASTQAGENTGELFF. CDR3 bases: TGTGCCAGCACCCAAGCGGGGGAGAACACCGGGGAGCTGTTTTTT.